This is a list of T cell receptor beta chains from one sample in a study of PD-L1 blockade in urothelial cancer. Clones were read by immunoSEQ multiplex PCR, and TCRdb kept only the in-frame ones, dropping some. The data contain approximately 52,000 clones, 85% to 90% of them singletons. The sample consisted of PBMCs, taken around atezolizumab (anti-PD-L1) treatment. These receptors all come from a man in his 70s with urothelial cancer. Each CDR3 is given without its conserved first and last residue. Each record gives: J gene, V gene, CDR3 protein.

>TRBJ1-5|TRBV19
ASSIAHLRQVSNQPQH
>TRBJ1-1|TRBV5-5
ASSPEQGYTEAF
>TRBJ1-4|TRBV5-1
ASSLSWDRGEKLF
>TRBJ2-7|TRBV19
ASSIESRAEFYEQY
>TRBJ2-5|TRBV9
ASSVETGSLGETQY
>TRBJ2-5|TRBV5-1
ASSSGGVVGETQY
>TRBJ2-1|TRBV9
ASSPGGDLGRSEQF
>TRBJ2-2|TRBV19
ASSRGGAGSGELF
>TRBJ2-1|TRBV2
ASKRAGGGSYNEQF
>TRBJ1-2|TRBV30
AWSMTVGGYT
>TRBJ2-7|TRBV14
ASRLTAGGAYEQY
>TRBJ2-7|TRBV4-1
ASSSVPGRVYEQY
>TRBJ2-7|TRBV30
AWSAGTGGIDEQY
>TRBJ2-7|TRBV9
ASSGTDYEQY
>TRBJ2-1|TRBV30
AWTMGLNEQF
>TRBJ2-2|TRBV10-1
ASSGSRWPGTGELF
>TRBJ1-2|TRBV6-6
ASRTREQDTNYGYT
>TRBJ2-1|TRBV6-5
ASSYRTSGRGNEQF
>TRBJ1-2|TRBV6-5
ASSYSADRRYGYT
>TRBJ2-7|TRBV7-9
ASSLSISGAFHEQY
>TRBJ2-4|TRBV2
ASSRGQGGGDIQY
>TRBJ1-3|TRBV5-4
ASSLDRGSGNTIY
>TRBJ2-1|TRBV10-1
ASSETGTVNEQF
>TRBJ2-6|TRBV7-3
ASSLTGANSGANVLT
>TRBJ2-1|TRBV11-2
ASSFSGEGYNEQF
>TRBJ2-7|TRBV6-1
ASRGLAARSEQY
>TRBJ2-5|TRBV29-1
SVEDDRTAQETQY
>TRBJ1-3|TRBV6-1
ASSEAGTGYTIY
>TRBJ1-3|TRBV5-1
ASSPGQGAGNTIY
>TRBJ2-6|TRBV4-1
ASSPPGGSGANVLT
>TRBJ1-2|TRBV18
ASSPLATIDGYT
>TRBJ1-5|TRBV19
ASSIFTTDRDQPQH
>TRBJ2-6|TRBV4-1
ASSPWTGDPSGANVLT
>TRBJ2-1|TRBV6-1
AVRQGANYNEQF
>TRBJ2-1|TRBV5-1
ASSVQGALYNEQF
>TRBJ1-1|TRBV12-5
ASGPGLNTEAF
>TRBJ2-1|TRBV19
ASSSASGSRQF
>TRBJ2-7|TRBV5-1
ASSSRGGYEQY
>TRBJ2-5|TRBV4-1
ASSQDVPGQETQY
>TRBJ1-1|TRBV18
ASSPSGAGVFGSEAF
>TRBJ2-1|TRBV6-5
ASSYSGPFYNEQF
>TRBJ2-1|TRBV5-4
ASSPEGTHNEQF
>TRBJ1-5|TRBV6-5
ASSRAGGSNQPQH
>TRBJ2-2|TRBV4-1
ASSRQTGPNTGELF
>TRBJ2-5|TRBV6-1
ASSDGGDQETQY